This TCR beta chain was recorded in a study of cytomegalovirus exposure and HLA in healthy donors. PCR used 60 Vbeta primers and 13 Jbeta primers. The repertoire was sequenced with immunoSEQ multiplex PCR; TCRdb's copy has only in-frame clones and lacks some. The table for this sample gives 70,000 to 100,000 clones. The ends lost 4 bases at V and 5 bases at J; junction bases unmatched: 6. CDR1 and CDR2 from the germline V gene are SGHAT and FQNNGV. The CDR3 sequence is 14 residues long. Notes on the study in general: V- and J-gene trimming in TCR beta was tied to a missense DCLRE1C variant by an analysis performed later. Per published reports, the classifier diagnosed cytomegalovirus status with high specificity and sensitivity. Across HLA loci, a later analysis found differing TCR association rates, with DRB1 most and HLA-C fewest.

Remarks on this clone: Its antigen is as yet unknown.

This TCR derives from a man between 18 and 35 years old in good health and CMV-seropositive. Sequenced input: PBMCs. This rearrangement joins TRBV11-2 to TRBJ2-5, with 8 bases fitting TRBD2. As DNA, the CDR3 is TGTGCCAGCAGCTGGGCCGGGGGGGGCGAGACCCAGTACTTC. It is translated as CASSWAGGGETQYF.